This T cell receptor beta chain was recovered during a study of blood T cell repertoires in COVID-19. Study information: Collection of acute and convalescent COVID-19 samples took place in the United States, Italy and Spain. The analysed material was cDNA or gDNA that came from T cells, B-cell-depleted T cells, or PBMCs.

Original data processing: Using reference gene primer amplification, nucleated cell counts were estimated. Using immunoSEQ multiplex PCR, the repertoire was profiled, and TCRdb retains in-frame clones only, with some absent. V and J calls plus clone size are reproduced from that table; the DNA served to infer D and trimming. The profile shows around 250,000 clones, approximately 91% of them singletons. CDR1 is LNHDA and CDR2 is SQIVND in the germline V gene (reference sequence). The CDR3 spans 15 residues. J lost 3 bases, V lost 4 bases, and 4 bases had no gene match. The clonotype originates from a human donor in a cohort sampled during active COVID-19. Sequences were obtained from peripheral blood. V gene TRBV19 combines with J gene TRBJ1-3; 9 bases map to TRBD1. The CDR3 is CASSTTGGIGNTIYF. The DNA for the CDR3 is TGTGCCAGTAGTACGACAGGGGGTATTGGAAACACCATATATTTT. Filled out from reference TRBV19 and TRBJ1-3, the complete variable domain reads DGGITQSPKYLFRKEGQNVTLSCEQNLNHDAMYWYRQDPGQGLRLIYYSQIVNDFQKGDIAEGYSVSREKKESFPLTVTSAQKNPTAFYLCASSTTGGIGNTIYFGEGSWLTVV.